A single sample is the source of the 18 T cell receptor beta chains below, sequenced in a study of early T cells in non-severe SARS-CoV-2 infection. A single record per CDR3 protein comes from TCRdb applying MiXCR to the 5' RACE reads. Seen here are roughly 64,000 distinct CDR3 sequences, 11% observed once, and the top ten hold about 2.8%. Sequenced material: whole blood, taken at baseline. These receptors were obtained from an adult who was a healthcare worker with PCR-confirmed SARS-CoV-2 infection or an uninfected control (not recorded which).

The chain recombines TRBV5-6 with TRBJ1-5, with D unclear. With 0 bases removed from V and 7 bases from J, the gap between germline ends came to 8 bases. CDR3 length: 13 residues. Germline lookup yields CDR1 SGHDT and CDR2 YYEEEE. The CDR3 loop reads CASSLGRPQPQHF. In nucleotides, the CDR3 is TGTGCCAGCAGCTTGGGGAGGCCCCAGCCCCAGCATTTT.

This clonotype was recorded a few times. The chain has TRBV29-1 and TRBJ2-7, with D tentatively TRBD1 or TRBD2 (5 bases each). The CDR3 consists of 14 residues. The V gene lost 2 bases and the J gene lost 0 bases, with 11 bases spanning the gap. Germline CDR1 is SQVTM and CDR2 is ANQGSEA. The CDR3 reads CSVEIRESSYEQYF. For the CDR3, the DNA is TGCAGCGTTGAAATCAGGGAGAGCTCCTACGAGCAGTACTTC.

V gene TRBV20-1 combines with J gene TRBJ2-6; D not certain. V dropped 6 bases and J dropped 1 base, with 7 bases sitting between them. The CDR3 is 13 residues long. Germline CDR1 and CDR2: DFQATT and SNEGSKA (reference sequence). CDR3 in DNA: TGCAGTGCAATAAGATCTGGGGCCAACGTCCTGACTTTC. Encoded protein: CSAIRSGANVLTF.

This clonotype was seen only a few times. The chain has TRBV7-9 and TRBJ2-7; D possibly corresponds to TRBD2 (5 bases). Germline V gives CDR1 SEHNR, CDR2 FQNEAQ (reference sequence). Trimming took off 4 bases at V and 4 bases at J, with 23 bases between the two ends. The CDR3 covers 17 residues. The CDR3 bases are TGTGCCAGCAGCTCGGGATCACGGCGACCTCTGGGATACGAGCAGTACTTC. This gives the protein CASSSGSRRPLGYEQYF.

This clonotype was observed many times. V is TRBV12-3 or TRBV12-4 and J is TRBJ1-2, with TRBD1 as a possible D gene (6 bases). The V end lost 3 bases, the J end lost 7 bases, and 12 bases lay between the germline ends. The CDR3 totals 13 residues. CDR3 nucleotides: TGTGCCAGCAGTTTCTACAGGGTCTCTGGCTACACCTTC. Residues: CASSFYRVSGYTF.

This clonotype turned up a few times. This chain links TRBV7-9 with TRBJ2-3; D is possibly TRBD1 or TRBD2 (5 bases each). Per the germline V gene, CDR1 is SEHNR and CDR2 is FQNEAQ (reference sequence). V was clipped by 6 bases and J by 0 bases, with 10 bases between them. The CDR3 is 14 residues long. The CDR3 spells CASRGPLSTDTQYF. The DNA for the CDR3 is TGTGCCAGCAGGGGACCTCTTAGCACAGATACGCAGTATTTT.

V usage is TRBV6-1 and J usage is TRBJ1-4; 10 positions match TRBD1. The germline V gene encodes CDR1 MNHNS and CDR2 SASEGT. J was trimmed by 4 bases and V by 3 bases; bases with no gene match: 5. The CDR3 is 16 amino acids. Written as DNA, the CDR3 is TGTGCCAGCAGTGAGGACAGGGGGTGGGGTAATGAAAAACTGTTTTTT. This translates into CASSEDRGWGNEKLFF.

As to this clonotype: The conserved phenylalanine or tryptophan is not found at the CDR3 terminus, so this likely reflects a read error. V usage is TRBV20-1 and J usage is TRBJ2-3, with D maybe TRBD2 (6 bases). CDR3 length: 14 amino acids. CDR1 is DFQATT, CDR2 SNEGSKA, per germline (reference sequence). The V end lost 1 base, the J end lost 4 bases, and 12 bases lay between the germline ends. The CDR3 DNA reads as TGCAGTGCTAGAGTTGGCGGGGCCTCAGATACGCAGTATTCT. Amino acid sequence: CSARVGGASDTQYS.

This chain joins TRBV12-3 or TRBV12-4 and TRBJ1-2; 10 bases are shared with TRBD1. This CDR3 spans 14 amino acids. V trimming: 5 bases; J trimming: 3 bases; junction bases outside the gene matches: 3. CDR3 in amino acids: CASSIGQGDYGYTF. CDR3 sequence (DNA): TGTGCCAGCAGTATCGGACAGGGGGACTATGGCTACACCTTC.

This clonotype was seen ten or more times. The genes are TRBV27 and TRBJ1-2; D perhaps matches TRBD1 (5 bases). This CDR3 spans 15 amino acids. V lost 9 bases and J 0 bases, leaving 17 bases between the germline ends. CDR1 is MNHEY and CDR2 is SMNVEV in the germline V gene (reference sequence). The CDR3 DNA reads as TGTGCCAGTCTTTCCAGGGAGGACACTAACTATGGCTACACCTTC. Protein product: CASLSREDTNYGYTF.

V is TRBV7-8 and J is TRBJ1-5; D gene uncertain. CDR1 is SGHVS and CDR2 is FQNEAQ in the germline V gene. The V end was cut by 5 bases, the J end by 3 bases, with 5 bases between. This CDR3 spans 12 amino acids. In DNA form, the CDR3 reads TGTGCCAGCAGCCCGGCCAATCAGCCCCAGCATTTT. Protein product: CASSPANQPQHF.

A few counts support this clonotype. The chain uses TRBV5-1 and TRBJ1-2, with no clear D. Germline V gene sequence: CDR1 SGHRS, CDR2 YFSETQ. V lost 4 bases and J lost 5, with 9 bases in between. This CDR3 has 12 amino acids. This chain's CDR3 is CASSPTEYGYTF. The CDR3 nucleotides read TGCGCCAGCAGCCCTACGGAGTATGGCTACACCTTC.

The rearrangement joins TRBV9 to TRBJ2-5; 7 bases fit TRBD2. The CDR3 is 16 residues long. The junction had 11 bases not matched to a gene; V was cut back by 4 bases and J by 2 bases. Germline CDR1 SGDLS, CDR2 YYNGEE. The CDR3 loop is CASSLLTGGSQETQYF. As DNA, the CDR3 is TGTGCCAGCAGCCTACTGACGGGGGGTTCGCAAGAGACCCAGTACTTC.

For this clonotype: The junction departs from the called germline gene at one end, perhaps through a read error. This chain connects TRBV7-9 to TRBJ1-3; the D is unclear. The CDR3 is 14 residues long. Germline V gene data show CDR1 as SEHNR and CDR2 as FQNEAQ (reference sequence). This CDR3 is CASSLRNGPLWIDF. CDR3 bases: TGTGCCAGCAGCTTACGGAACGGCCCTCTTTGGATAGATTTT.

This clonotype was picked up many times. This chain uses TRBV11-2 with TRBJ2-7; 10 bases match TRBD2. This CDR3 contains 16 residues. Unmatched junction bases numbered 7, after V lost 3 bases and J lost 2 bases. CDR1 is SGHAT and CDR2 is FQNNGV in the germline V gene. CDR3: CASSFRTSGPTYEQYF. The CDR3 DNA sequence: TGTGCCAGCAGCTTCCGGACTAGCGGACCTACCTACGAGCAGTACTTC.

The rearrangement joins TRBV4-2 to TRBJ2-2; tentative D call: TRBD1 (6 bases). Germline CDR1 is LGHNA and CDR2 is YNFKEQ. V lost 3 bases and J lost 3, with 11 bases in between. CDR3 length: 15 residues. The CDR3 bases are TGTGCCAGCAGCCAGCAGACAGGTCACACCGGGGAGCTGTTTTTT. This codes for CASSQQTGHTGELFF.

This clonotype was seen ten or more times. This chain links TRBV20-1 with TRBJ1-1; 7 nucleotides agree with TRBD1. The CDR3 totals 16 residues. CDR1 is DFQATT and CDR2 is SNEGSKA in the germline V gene (reference sequence). The junction had 9 bases not matched to a gene; V was cut back by 1 base and J by 1 base. The CDR3 DNA sequence: TGCAGTGCTAGAGCGTTAGGACAGGATTGGAACACTGAAGCTTTCTTT. Protein: CSARALGQDWNTEAFF.

The rearrangement links TRBV11-2 to TRBJ2-3; no firm D call. The germline gives CDR1 SGHAT, CDR2 FQNNGV. The germline V and J ends were trimmed by 0 bases and 2 bases, with 9 bases remaining between them. The CDR3 is 15 residues long. CDR3: CASSLDPRITDTQYF. CDR3 nucleotides: TGTGCCAGCAGCTTAGATCCCAGAATCACAGATACGCAGTATTTT.